What follows are 31 T cell receptor beta chains derived from one specimen sequenced in a study of CD8 T cells in ankylosing spondylitis. Broader study findings: Typical of ankylosing spondylitis blood, it appeared, was a TCR beta motif of seven to nine highly homologous variants.

TCRdb used MiXCR to reprocess the 5' RACE reads, holding one entry per CDR3 protein. The table has 350,000 to 450,000 distinct CDR3 sequences, roughly a quarter seen once. No antigens are known for them. Sequencing was done on a sample of blood, either unsorted or a sorted T cell fraction (not recorded which). The receptors shown here come from a male donor with ankylosing spondylitis.

There are many counts of this clonotype. This chain joins TRBV24-1 and TRBJ2-2, with 8 bases that match TRBD1. Germline V gene lookup returns CDR1 KGHDR and CDR2 SFDVKD. The trim removed 2 bases at V and 2 bases at J, leaving 3 bases unmatched. The CDR3 is 16 amino acids. For the CDR3, the DNA is TGTGCCACCAGTGATTCCGGACAGGGTAACACCGGGGAGCTGTTTTTT. It specifies CATSDSGQGNTGELFF.

The chain carries TRBV5-6 and TRBJ2-3; 11 nucleotides agree with TRBD2. This CDR3 is 16 amino acids long. Germline CDR1 SGHDT, CDR2 YYEEEE. Trimming took 2 bases from V and 3 from J; bases not matched to a gene: 5. The CDR3 is CASSLALAGETDTQYF. CDR3 DNA: TGTGCCAGCAGCTTAGCACTAGCGGGAGAGACAGATACGCAGTATTTT. Filled out from reference TRBV5-6 and TRBJ2-3, the complete variable domain reads DAGVTQSPTHLIKTRGQQVTLRCSPKSGHDTVSWYQQALGQGPQFIFQYYEEEERQRGNFPDRFSGHQFPNYSSELNVNALLLGDSALYLCASSLALAGETDTQYFGPGTRLTVL.

The J gene is TRBJ2-7, the V gene TRBV25-1; 8 positions agree with TRBD1. This CDR3 comprises 15 residues. The V segment lost 6 bases and the J segment 2 bases; nucleotides outside the gene matches: 9. Germline V lookup: CDR1 MGHDK, CDR2 SYGVNS. DNA of the CDR3: TGTGCCAGCAGAGAAGACAGGGGTGGAACCTACGAGCAGTACTTC. The encoded protein is CASREDRGGTYEQYF.

This chain connects TRBV7-8 to TRBJ2-3; D not certain. V gave up 6 bases and J gave up 0 bases, with 13 bases separating them. The CDR3 is 15 amino acids. CDR1 is SGHVS and CDR2 is FQNEAQ in the germline V gene. CDR3: CASRSQATSTDTQYF. DNA of the CDR3: TGTGCCAGCAGGTCGCAGGCTACTAGCACAGATACGCAGTATTTT. The variable domain in full, with the rest retrieved from reference TRBV7-8 and TRBJ2-3, is GAGVSQSPRYKVAKRGQDVALRCDPISGHVSLFWYQQALGQGPEFLTYFQNEAQLDKSGLPSDRFFAERPEGSVSTLKIQRTQQEDSAVYLCASRSQATSTDTQYFGPGTRLTVL.

Only a few counts were recorded for this clonotype. The rearrangement joins TRBV10-2 to TRBJ2-1; D unclear. The CDR3 runs 15 residues. Trimming took 3 bases from V and 0 from J, leaving 9 bases between them. Germline CDR1 WSHSY, CDR2 SAAADI. For the CDR3, the DNA is TGCGCCAGCAGTGAAACTCCTCGCTCCTACAATGAGCAGTTCTTC. It encodes CASSETPRSYNEQFF.

This clonotype was observed a handful of times. The chain uses TRBV7-6 and TRBJ2-1, with D possibly matching TRBD1 (5 bases). This CDR3 is 15 amino acids long. Germline V gene data show CDR1 as SGHVS and CDR2 as FNYEAQ. V gave up 6 bases and J gave up 2 bases, with 14 bases separating them. The CDR3 is CASSLIQGTYNEQFF. DNA for the CDR3: TGTGCCAGCAGTCTCATTCAGGGAACCTACAATGAGCAGTTCTTC.

In this sample, this clonotype turned up once. The rearrangement links TRBV10-3 to TRBJ2-5; weak D call: TRBD2 (6 bases). This CDR3 has 15 amino acids. Deletions cut 3 bases from V and 4 bases from J, with 15 bases between. Germline V gives CDR1 ENHRY, CDR2 SYGVKD. The CDR3 here is CAISEPTSKRETQYF. CDR3 in DNA: TGTGCCATCAGTGAACCGACTAGTAAAAGAGAGACCCAGTACTTC.

The chain links TRBV7-6 to TRBJ2-2, with a weak D call TRBD2 (6 bases). The V gene's germline CDR1 is SGHVS and CDR2 FNYEAQ. The CDR3 length is 17 residues. Trimming stripped 4 bases from V and 2 bases from J, with 17 bases between. CDR3 loop: CASSSSGAGYNTGELFF. The CDR3 DNA sequence: TGTGCCAGCAGCTCTTCTGGGGCGGGATATAACACCGGGGAGCTGTTTTTT.

The CDR3: CASRPQDSNQPQHF. The CDR3 DNA sequence: TGTGCCAGCAGACCCCAGGATAGCAATCAGCCCCAGCATTTT. The rearrangement uses TRBV2 and TRBJ1-5, with no clear D. This CDR3 has 14 residues. The germline gives CDR1 SNHLY, CDR2 FYNNEI. V lost 6 bases and J 0 bases, leaving 9 bases between the germline ends.

This clonotype was found a few times. The chain employs TRBV18 and TRBJ1-4; unclear D gene. Germline CDR1 KGHSH, CDR2 LQKENI. The ends were cut back, 2 bases at V and 8 bases at J, with 9 bases in the middle. The CDR3 loop spans 13 amino acids. The CDR3 bases are TGTGCCAGCTCACCAAGGGCAGGAGAAAAACTGTTTTTT. Residues: CASSPRAGEKLFF. Supplemented by reference TRBV18 and TRBJ1-4, the full variable domain reads NAGVMQNPRHLVRRRGQEARLRCSPMKGHSHVYWYRQLPEEGLKFMVYLQKENIIDESGMPKERFSAEFPKEGPSILRIQQVVRGDSAAYFCASSPRAGEKLFFGSGTQLSVL.

The chain uses TRBV3-1 and TRBJ2-1; the match to TRBD2 covers 8 bases. This CDR3 has 16 amino acids. With 4 bases clipped from V and 3 bases from J, the junction kept 8 bases outside the gene matches. Germline assignment: CDR1 LGHDT and CDR2 YNNKEL (reference sequence). The chain's CDR3 is CASSRISGTFYNEQFF. The CDR3 DNA follows: TGTGCCAGCAGCCGGATTAGCGGGACCTTCTACAATGAGCAGTTCTTC.

The genes are TRBV18 and TRBJ1-1; no clear D gene. The V end lost 5 bases, the J end lost 4 bases, and 20 bases lay between the germline ends. This CDR3 spans 16 amino acids. Germline values: CDR1 KGHSH, CDR2 LQKENI. CDR3 sequence reads: CASSTQRLTSLTEAFF. The CDR3 DNA reads TGTGCCAGCTCAACCCAGAGACTGACAAGCCTCACTGAAGCTTTCTTT.

The rearrangement joins TRBV27 to TRBJ2-5; TRBD1 might be the D (5 bases). The germline V gene encodes CDR1 MNHEY and CDR2 SMNVEV (reference sequence). Trimming removed 4 bases from V and 1 base from J, with 10 bases in between. The CDR3 runs to 14 residues. The DNA of the CDR3 is TGTGCCAGCAGTTGGGGCAACCTCCAAGAGACCCAGTACTTC. Translation gives CASSWGNLQETQYF.

This clonotype has just a few counts. This chain connects TRBV3-1 to TRBJ2-4; TRBD2 matches 12 bases. With 3 bases clipped from V and 6 bases from J, the junction kept 6 bases outside the gene matches. CDR1 LGHDT and CDR2 YNNKEL come from the germline V gene (reference sequence). The CDR3 is 16 amino acids. The CDR3 sequence is CASSQDLLAGGNIQYF. The CDR3 nucleotides are TGTGCCAGCAGCCAGGACTTACTAGCGGGAGGAAACATTCAGTACTTC.

The rearrangement uses TRBV3-1 and TRBJ1-2; perhaps TRBD1 as D (6 bases). The CDR3 spans 15 residues. Germline lookup yields CDR1 LGHDT and CDR2 YNNKEL (reference sequence). Deletions cut 0 bases from V and 5 bases from J, with 13 bases between. CDR3 residues: CASSQDRWQGYGYTF. CDR3 DNA sequence: TGTGCCAGCAGCCAAGATCGTTGGCAGGGGTATGGCTACACCTTC.

The gene calls are TRBV7-2 and TRBJ1-2, with 10 nucleotides matching TRBD1. The CDR3 length is 15 residues. The trim removed 3 bases at V and 0 bases at J, leaving 1 base unmatched. Germline V gives CDR1 SGHTA, CDR2 FQGNSA. CDR3 bases: TGTGCCAGCAGCTTTGGACAGGGGGCTAACTATGGCTACACCTTC. Its protein product is CASSFGQGANYGYTF. The variable domain in full, completed from reference TRBV7-2 and TRBJ1-2, reads GAGVSQSPSNKVTEKGKDVELRCDPISGHTALYWYRQSLGQGLEFLIYFQGNSAPDKSGLPSDRFSAERTGGSVSTLTIQRTQQEDSAVYLCASSFGQGANYGYTFGSGTRLTVV.

J is TRBJ1-1 and V is TRBV29-1; the match to TRBD1 covers 7 bases. Germline CDR1 SQVTM, CDR2 ANQGSEA. Losses at the gene ends were 6 bases for V and 5 bases for J; bases not matched to a gene: 15. This CDR3 spans 15 amino acids. The CDR3 DNA follows: TGCAGCGTGGGGCAGGGGGGCCGGGGCAGGACTGAAGCTTTCTTT. This encodes CSVGQGGRGRTEAFF.

The CDR3 DNA sequence: TGCGCCAGCAGCTTGGATGAGGGCTACTACAATGAGCAGTTCTTC. It translates to CASSLDEGYYNEQFF. The chain joins TRBV5-1 to TRBJ2-1, with a tentative D call TRBD2 (5 bases). Trimming removed 0 bases from V and 3 bases from J, with 10 bases in between. The CDR3 has 15 residues. Germline CDR1 SGHRS, CDR2 YFSETQ.

This clonotype has only a few counts. The rearrangement uses TRBV24-1 and TRBJ2-1; D is ambiguous. CDR3 length: 17 residues. Trimming cost V 4 bases and J 1 base, with 16 bases left between them. In germline, CDR1 is KGHDR, CDR2 SFDVKD. The CDR3 DNA sequence: TGTGCCACCAGTGACCCCGGGTCCGGGCGGTCCTACAATGAGCAGTTCTTC. Translation gives CATSDPGSGRSYNEQFF.

This clonotype was seen only a few times. This chain links TRBV11-1 with TRBJ2-1; 15 nucleotides match TRBD2. The length of the CDR3 is 17 residues. Trimming at V came to 5 bases and at J to 9 bases, leaving 11 bases not matched to a gene. Germline CDR1 and CDR2: SGHAT and FQDESV (reference sequence). The CDR3 sequence: CASSRGLAGGYRGEQFF. The CDR3 DNA is TGTGCCAGCAGCCGCGGACTAGCGGGAGGGTATAGGGGTGAGCAGTTCTTC.

This clonotype was observed a handful of times. The genes are TRBV11-3 and TRBJ2-1; 8 nucleotides line up with TRBD2. Trimming cost V 5 bases and J 5 bases; bases outside gene matches: 8. Per germline, CDR1 SGHNT and CDR2 YENEEA. The CDR3 loop spans 15 amino acids. The CDR3 loop reads CASSLRVAGNNEQFF. The CDR3 DNA reads TGTGCCAGCAGCCTCAGGGTAGCGGGAAACAATGAGCAGTTCTTC.

V is TRBV30 and J is TRBJ2-3, with 10 bases lining up with TRBD2. Per germline, CDR1 GTSNPN and CDR2 SVGIG (reference sequence). The V segment lost 0 bases and the J segment 4 bases; nucleotides outside the gene matches: 7. CDR3 length: 16 residues. The CDR3 region has the DNA TGTGCCTGGAGTGTTGGAGGACTAGCGGCCTCAGATACGCAGTATTTT. Translated, it gives CAWSVGGLAASDTQYF.

The CDR3 region is CASSLVASGTYNEQFF. In DNA form, the CDR3 reads TGTGCCAGCAGCTTGGTGGCTAGCGGGACCTACAATGAGCAGTTCTTC. The gene calls are TRBV5-8 and TRBJ2-1; 9 bases map to TRBD2. The CDR3 has 16 residues. The germline V gene encodes CDR1 SGHTS and CDR2 YDEGEE. J gave up 2 bases and V 0 bases, and 3 bases lay outside the gene matches.

This chain uses TRBV20-1 with TRBJ1-4, with D hard to call. The CDR3 has 14 residues. Germline-derived CDR1 and CDR2 are DFQATT and SNEGSKA (reference sequence). V lost 6 bases to trimming and J lost 6 bases, with 17 bases between them. The CDR3 reads CSALDRTFDEKLFF. The CDR3 bases are TGCAGTGCGCTGGACCGGACCTTTGATGAAAAACTGTTTTTT.

This clonotype was detected a few times. The gene calls are TRBV3-1 and TRBJ1-2; 8 nucleotides match TRBD1. The CDR3 has 13 amino acids. Germline V gene lookup returns CDR1 LGHDT and CDR2 YNNKEL (reference sequence). V lost 2 bases to trimming and J lost 7 bases; unmatched junction nucleotides: 3. The CDR3 region has the DNA TGTGCCAGCAGCCAACCAGGGGGCTTTGGCTACACCTTC. This sequence encodes CASSQPGGFGYTF.

This clonotype has at least ten counts. The V gene is TRBV7-8, the J gene TRBJ2-2, with 8 bases aligning to TRBD1. Germline V lookup: CDR1 SGHVS, CDR2 FQNEAQ. The ends lost 7 bases at V and 7 bases at J; junction bases unmatched: 11. The length of the CDR3 is 15 residues. The CDR3 DNA follows: TGTGCCAGCACCCTCCAGGGGGCGCTTGGCGGGGAGCTGTTTTTT. Protein product: CASTLQGALGGELFF.

The chain uses TRBV12-3 or TRBV12-4 and TRBJ2-1; D unresolved. This CDR3 is built from 12 residues. Between the trimmed V and J ends, which lost 3 bases and 9 bases, there was a span of 9 bases. This CDR3 is CASSFSQGEQFF. In nucleotides, the CDR3 is TGTGCCAGCAGTTTTTCCCAAGGTGAGCAGTTCTTC.

This sequence joins TRBV4-1 and TRBJ2-3; TRBD2 agrees at 14 bases. The V gene's germline CDR1 is MGHRA and CDR2 YSYEKL. V lost 0 bases, J lost 5 bases, and 7 bases stayed unmatched. The CDR3 runs 18 residues. CDR3 loop: CASSQDAPTSGRVDTQYF. The CDR3 DNA is TGCGCCAGCAGCCAAGATGCCCCGACTAGCGGGAGGGTAGATACGCAGTATTTT.

Ten or more counts support this clonotype. The chain joins TRBV29-1 to TRBJ1-2; no clear D gene. Germline CDR1 and CDR2: SQVTM and ANQGSEA. This CDR3 is 13 amino acids long. Trimming stripped 4 bases from V and 2 bases from J, with 11 bases between. CDR3 sequence: CSVGLAMNYGYTF. The CDR3 coding sequence is TGCAGCGTTGGTCTCGCCATGAACTATGGCTACACCTTC.

This clonotype was seen a few times. The chain links TRBV29-1 to TRBJ1-2, with 9 bases matching TRBD1. The junction had 6 bases not matched to a gene; V was cut back by 7 bases and J by 0 bases. The CDR3 has 14 amino acids. The germline CDR1 and CDR2 sequences are SQVTM and ANQGSEA. CDR3 DNA: TGCAGCGACAGTACAGGGGGCTCTAACTATGGCTACACCTTC. Amino acids: CSDSTGGSNYGYTF.

The chain couples TRBV11-3 to TRBJ1-1; 7 positions agree with TRBD1. Losses at the gene ends were 5 bases for V and 0 bases for J; bases not matched to a gene: 6. Looked up from germline, CDR1 is SGHNT and CDR2 is YENEEA. CDR3 size: 15 residues. CDR3 coding DNA: TGTGCCAGCAGCCCGGGACAGAAAATGAACACTGAAGCTTTCTTT. It specifies CASSPGQKMNTEAFF.